This TCR beta chain was sequenced for a study of T cell responses to AZD1222 COVID-19 vaccine. From germline, CDR1 is SGDLS and CDR2 YYNGEE. There are 13 residues in the CDR3. Trimming removed 3 bases from V and 4 bases from J, with 9 bases in between. Only in-frame clones appear in the TCRdb table, and some are missing; sequencing was by immunoSEQ multiplex PCR. Of 150,000 or so clones in the sample, roughly 85% were seen once. Study-level points and caveats: Distributed over spike, vaccine-associated CD4 TCRs predominated at 160-218 and 743-854.

Comment on this clone: Its antigen is unidentified.

The sample in question was peripheral blood, obtained on day 0 of AZD1222 vaccination. This TCR was recovered from an adult in good health. The chain has TRBV9 and TRBJ2-3; D is uncertain. The chain's CDR3 is CASSAPLADTQYF. DNA of the CDR3: TGTGCCAGCAGCGCCCCCCTCGCAGATACGCAGTATTTT.